These 7 T cell receptor beta chains were all obtained from the same sample, sequenced in a study of T-cell reconstitution after alpha-beta-depleted transplantation in children. A library of TCRbeta sequences, prepared with unique molecular identifiers, was generated. TCRdb re-called the PCR reads with MiXCR, one entry per CDR3 protein. The data hold about 130,000 distinct CDR3 sequences, with more than 9.5% observed a single time. Sequenced material: PBMCs, mostly from graft donor cells, taken 180 days after TCRalphabeta/CD19-depleted stem cell transplant. These receptor sequences come from a girl under two years old who had a stem cell transplant for combined immunodeficiency, so the T cells may come from the graft donor.

This clonotype showed up just a few times. The chain uses TRBV7-3 and TRBJ1-6; 8 nucleotides match TRBD1. CDR3 length: 15 residues. J lost 8 bases, V lost 5 bases, and 8 bases had no gene match. The germline CDR1 and CDR2 sequences are SGHTA and FQGTGA. CDR3 residues: CASSLQGALDSPLHF. CDR3 nucleotide sequence: TGTGCCAGCAGCCTTCAGGGGGCTTTAGATTCACCCCTCCACTTT.

This clonotype has a handful of counts. The gene calls are TRBV12-3 or TRBV12-4 and TRBJ1-1; D unclear. CDR3 length: 14 amino acids. The V and J ends lost 5 bases and 7 bases respectively, with 17 bases between them. CDR3 sequence reads: CASSRGVIPYEAFF. In DNA, the CDR3 is TGTGCCAGCAGTCGAGGAGTCATTCCGTATGAAGCTTTCTTT.

The chain has TRBV15 and TRBJ2-3; D is possibly TRBD1 (6 bases). CDR3 size: 15 residues. The V and J ends lost 1 base and 4 bases respectively, with 12 bases between them. CDR1 and CDR2 (germline): LNHNV, YYDKDF (reference sequence). CDR3 DNA sequence: TGTGCCACCAGCAGAGGTGAGGGGGACGCAGATACGCAGTATTTT. Translated, it gives CATSRGEGDADTQYF.

This clonotype was counted only a few times. The genes are TRBV4-3 and TRBJ1-1; D is perhaps TRBD1 (5 bases). Germline loops: CDR1 LGHNA, CDR2 YSLEER. Trimming removed 4 bases at V and 1 base at J, with 16 bases between. There are 16 residues in the CDR3. CDR3 sequence (DNA): TGCGCCAGCAGCCGTCGACGTGGGGGTGGGAACACTGAAGCTTTCTTT. Amino acids: CASSRRRGGGNTEAFF.

The rearrangement uses TRBV29-1 and TRBJ2-2; D possibly corresponds to TRBD2 (7 bases). V lost 6 bases and J 6 bases, leaving 14 bases between the germline ends. Per germline, CDR1 SQVTM and CDR2 ANQGSEA. The CDR3 has 13 amino acids. Written as DNA, the CDR3 is TGCAGCGTGGCGGGGGCTCCCGCCGGGGAGCTGTTTTTT. Translation gives CSVAGAPAGELFF.

The sample holds many counts of this clonotype. The J gene is TRBJ2-3, the V gene TRBV5-8; D not resolved. Germline V gene sequence: CDR1 SGHTS, CDR2 YDEGEE. Between the trimmed V and J ends, which lost 2 bases and 1 base, there was a span of 8 bases. This CDR3 is 14 amino acids long. CDR3: CASSFLVGTDTQYF. As DNA, the CDR3 is TGTGCCAGCAGCTTTCTAGTGGGCACAGATACGCAGTATTTT.

This clonotype has just a few counts. The DNA for the CDR3 is TGTGCCAGCACCCTTGGGGGGAATCAGTTTTTT. It codes for CASTLGGNQFF. This chain joins TRBV25-1 and TRBJ2-2, with D perhaps TRBD2 (6 bases). The CDR3 spans 11 residues. Germline-derived CDR1 and CDR2 are MGHDK and SYGVNS. Trimming removed 7 bases at V and 16 bases at J, with 16 bases between.